These T cell receptor beta chains were read from a single sample in a study of T cell changes during pregnancy in multiple sclerosis. Produced via immunoSEQ multiplex PCR; TCRdb's table is partial and in-frame only. The data contain about 100,000 clones, more than 85% of them singletons. The sample consisted of peripheral blood, taken after pregnancy. These receptors came from a female donor with multiple sclerosis, enrolled in a pregnancy study. The CDR3 runs from the conserved cysteine through the conserved F or W. The D gene is left open where the match is weak. Where a row states a size, it is once, few, many or the class of an expanded clone; other rows omit it.

CDR3nt,CDR3aa,d_gene,j_gene,v_gene,abundance,len
TGTGCCAGAAACAGCTGGGCCCCAGGGGTTGGATATAGCAATCAGCCCCAGCATTTT,CARNSWAPGVGYSNQPQHF,-,TRBJ1-5,TRBV5-6,-,19
TGCGCCAGCAGCCGAACGACAGACAGGGTCGTTGGAAACACCATATATTTT,CASSRTTDRVVGNTIYF,TRBD1,TRBJ1-3,TRBV4-1,-,17
TGCGCCAGCAGCCAAGATGTCGGGACCCAGTACTTC,CASSQDVGTQYF,-,TRBJ2-5,TRBV4-1,-,12
TGTGCCAGCAGCTCCCCTTATTTGACAGGGCACCCTAACTATGGCTACACCTTC,CASSSPYLTGHPNYGYTF,TRBD1,TRBJ1-2,TRBV11-2,-,18
TGTGCCAGCAGCCCCCAGGGACTAGGGGGTACCTACGAGCAGTACTTC,CASSPQGLGGTYEQYF,TRBD2,TRBJ2-7,TRBV7-9,-,16
TGTGCCAGCAGCCGATGGACTAGCGGGGGGTACAATGAGCAGTTCTTC,CASSRWTSGGYNEQFF,TRBD2,TRBJ2-1,TRBV9,once,16
TGTGCCAGCAGAGACGGACTAGCGGGGGTCCATGAGCAGTTCTTC,CASRDGLAGVHEQFF,TRBD2,TRBJ2-1,TRBV2,-,15
TGTGCCAGCAGCTTGGTGGGACTAGCGGTTAATGAGCAGTTCTTC,CASSLVGLAVNEQFF,TRBD2,TRBJ2-1,TRBV5-4,-,15
TGTGCCAGCAGAGGGACTAGCGTCTACGAGCAGTACTTC,CASRGTSVYEQYF,TRBD2,TRBJ2-7,TRBV2,-,13
TGTGCCACCAGGACAGGGGGCTTCTCTGGAAACACCATATATTTT,CATRTGGFSGNTIYF,TRBD1,TRBJ1-3,TRBV7-9,-,15
TGCGCCAGCAGCTTGAACGGGGGGCCCTTCTACGAGCAGTACTTC,CASSLNGGPFYEQYF,-,TRBJ2-7,TRBV5-1,-,15
TGTGCCAGCAGCGTGAGCGGGGGGGCGGTAGATACGCAGTATTTT,CASSVSGGAVDTQYF,TRBD2,TRBJ2-3,TRBV13,-,15
TGTGCCAGCAGCAGAGAAATCGCTGAAGCTTTCTTT,CASSREIAEAFF,-,TRBJ1-1,TRBV7-9,few,12
TGTGCCAGCAGCTTAGGGGCAGGGGATGGCTACACCTTC,CASSLGAGDGYTF,-,TRBJ1-2,TRBV11-2,once,13
TGTGCCAGCAGTCCCCCTGGGGGCTTGAATGAGCAGTTCTTC,CASSPPGGLNEQFF,-,TRBJ2-1,TRBV27,few,14
TGTGCCAGCAGGGAAAGCGGGGGCATGAATACGCAGTATTTT,CASRESGGMNTQYF,TRBD2,TRBJ2-3,TRBV2,-,14
TGTGCCAGCAGCCTACAGGGGACCGCCATGAACACTGAAGCTTTCTTT,CASSLQGTAMNTEAFF,TRBD1,TRBJ1-1,TRBV7-6,-,16
TGTGCCAGCAGAGAGATAGGGGGGGGGACCAACGTCCTGACTTTC,CASREIGGGTNVLTF,-,TRBJ2-6,TRBV4-2,-,15
TGTGCCAGCAGCTTAGAGACCAGCGGGGGGGCCACAGATACGCAGTATTTT,CASSLETSGGATDTQYF,TRBD2,TRBJ2-3,TRBV11-2,-,17
TGTGCCAGCAGCTTTAGGGGACTAGCGGCGTACCAAGAGACCCAGTACTTC,CASSFRGLAAYQETQYF,TRBD2,TRBJ2-5,TRBV7-8,-,17
TGTGCCAGCAGACCCTTGGGGCGAAACACTGAAGCTTTCTTT,CASRPLGRNTEAFF,-,TRBJ1-1,TRBV27,-,14
TGTGCCAGCAGCACCTGGGACAGGGGCGGGGAGCCCCAGCATTTT,CASSTWDRGGEPQHF,TRBD1,TRBJ1-5,TRBV5-5,-,15
TGTGCCAGCAGGCGGCCGGGACTAGCGGACACCGGGGAGCTGTTTTTT,CASRRPGLADTGELFF,TRBD2,TRBJ2-2,TRBV7-9,once,16
TGTGCCACCAGCAGTAGCACGGAGGGCTACACCTTC,CATSSSTEGYTF,-,TRBJ1-2,TRBV15,-,12
TGTGCCTGGACCCCAGGGGCCTCTGGGGCCAACGTCCTGACTTTC,CAWTPGASGANVLTF,-,TRBJ2-6,TRBV30,-,15
TGCAGCGTTCGGGACAGGGGATTCGACAATGAGCAGTTCTTC,CSVRDRGFDNEQFF,TRBD1,TRBJ2-1,TRBV29-1,few,14
TGTGCCAGCAGCGTAGGGGGACAGGGCGGTCAGCCCCAGCATTTT,CASSVGGQGGQPQHF,TRBD1,TRBJ1-5,TRBV9,-,15
TGTGCCAGCAGCTTGGGAGGTGGAGAAAAACTGTTTTTT,CASSLGGGEKLFF,-,TRBJ1-4,TRBV7-9,once,13
TGTGCCAGCAGCTTGGGGGACAGGAATAATGAAAAACTGTTTTTT,CASSLGDRNNEKLFF,TRBD1,TRBJ1-4,TRBV5-4,-,15
TGTGCCAGCAGTTACAGGGAGGACACTGAAGCTTTCTTT,CASSYREDTEAFF,-,TRBJ1-1,TRBV6-5,-,13
TGTGCCAGCAGCCAGGGGCCTTCTAGCGGGGGGGTCAATGAGCAGTTCTTC,CASSQGPSSGGVNEQFF,TRBD2,TRBJ2-1,TRBV14,-,17
TGTGCCAGCAGTTACTCGGTACAGATGAACACTGAAGCTTTCTTT,CASSYSVQMNTEAFF,-,TRBJ1-1,TRBV6-6,-,15
TGTGCCAGCACTAGCGGGGGATCCTACGAGCAGTACTTC,CASTSGGSYEQYF,TRBD2,TRBJ2-7,TRBV6-5,-,13
TGTGCCAGCAGCGAGGGACAGGGGGTCCTCTATGGCTACACCTTC,CASSEGQGVLYGYTF,TRBD1,TRBJ1-2,TRBV9,-,15
TGTGCCAGCAGACAGGGGGACTATGGCTACACCTTC,CASRQGDYGYTF,TRBD1,TRBJ1-2,TRBV6-6,-,12
TGTGCCAGCAGCCCCAGCCCGGGTAATGAAAAACTGTTTTTT,CASSPSPGNEKLFF,-,TRBJ1-4,TRBV5-8,-,14
TGCGCCAGCAGCGCGGTAGCGGGGGGGCCCCAGTACTTC,CASSAVAGGPQYF,TRBD2,TRBJ2-5,TRBV5-1,-,13
TGTGCCAGCAGCTCCCGCCCTGGGGCCCAAGAGACCCAGTACTTC,CASSSRPGAQETQYF,-,TRBJ2-5,TRBV7-2,-,15
TGTGCCAGCTCTCCTAACAGGAACGAACTCAATCAGCCCCAGCATTTT,CASSPNRNELNQPQHF,-,TRBJ1-5,TRBV18,-,16
TGTGCCAGTAGTTGGACACCTCCAACTAATGAAAAACTGTTTTTT,CASSWTPPTNEKLFF,-,TRBJ1-4,TRBV19,-,15
TGCGCCAGCAGCCAAGAATCGAACAGGGGGTACGAGCAGTACTTC,CASSQESNRGYEQYF,TRBD1,TRBJ2-7,TRBV4-1,-,15
TGCGCCAGCAGCATCCAAATCTCCGTTGGGCTATCCGGGGAGCTGTTTTTT,CASSIQISVGLSGELFF,-,TRBJ2-2,TRBV5-1,-,17
TGTGCCAGTAGTATTCGGAACAGGGGAGACACTGAAGCTTTCTTT,CASSIRNRGDTEAFF,TRBD1,TRBJ1-1,TRBV19,-,15
TGTGCCAGCAGCTTGGTAGCTTGGAGGAACACCGGGGAGCTGTTTTTT,CASSLVAWRNTGELFF,-,TRBJ2-2,TRBV5-5,-,16
TGTGCCAGCAGTGACTCAGGGGGCGATGGCTACACCTTC,CASSDSGGDGYTF,TRBD1,TRBJ1-2,TRBV6-4,-,13
TGTGCCAGTACGTTTACGACAAACACTGAAGCTTTCTTT,CASTFTTNTEAFF,-,TRBJ1-1,TRBV19,-,13
TGTGCCAGCAGTGACCCTATGCACCATAGCAATCAGCCCCAGCATTTT,CASSDPMHHSNQPQHF,-,TRBJ1-5,TRBV2,-,16
TGTGCCAGCAGCGTAACGGCGGGGAACACTGAAGCTTTCTTT,CASSVTAGNTEAFF,-,TRBJ1-1,TRBV9,-,14
TGCGCCAGCAGCCCGCAGTCGGGTTCAGATACGCAGTATTTT,CASSPQSGSDTQYF,-,TRBJ2-3,TRBV4-1,once,14
TGTGCCAGTAGTATAGGACGGGGACAGGGAGGGGACACTGAAGCTTTCTTT,CASSIGRGQGGDTEAFF,TRBD1,TRBJ1-1,TRBV19,once,17
TGCAGCGTTACAGGGCCACCCCGGGACGTAGATGGCTACACCTTC,CSVTGPPRDVDGYTF,-,TRBJ1-2,TRBV29-1,-,15
TGTGCCAGCAGTGTCCAGGGTCCCATCCAGTACTTC,CASSVQGPIQYF,-,TRBJ2-4,TRBV2,-,12
TGTGCCAGCAGCCTCGACGGTAGGAGCTCCTACGAGCAGTACTTC,CASSLDGRSSYEQYF,-,TRBJ2-7,TRBV6-5,-,15
TGTGCCAGCAGTTTATTGGGCTCAGGGGACCAGCCCCAGCATTTT,CASSLLGSGDQPQHF,-,TRBJ1-5,TRBV27,-,15
TGTGCCATCAATCCAGGCCAGGGGGGAAACACCATATATTTT,CAINPGQGGNTIYF,-,TRBJ1-3,TRBV10-3,-,14